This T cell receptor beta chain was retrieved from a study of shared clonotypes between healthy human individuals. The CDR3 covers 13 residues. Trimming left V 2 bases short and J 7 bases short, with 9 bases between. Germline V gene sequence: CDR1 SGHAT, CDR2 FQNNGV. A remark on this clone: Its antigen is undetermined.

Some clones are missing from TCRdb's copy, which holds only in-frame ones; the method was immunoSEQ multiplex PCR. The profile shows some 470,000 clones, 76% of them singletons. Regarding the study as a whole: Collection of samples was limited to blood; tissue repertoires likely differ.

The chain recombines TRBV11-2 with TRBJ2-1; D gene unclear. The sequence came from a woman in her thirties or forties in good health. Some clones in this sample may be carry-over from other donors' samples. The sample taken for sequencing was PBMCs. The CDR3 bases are TGTGCCAGCAGCTTAAATGTGGAAAATGAGCAGTTCTTC. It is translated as CASSLNVENEQFF.